The 28 T cell receptor beta chains given below trace back to one sample, sequenced in a study of low-dose radiotherapy and immunotherapy resistance in tumors. Time point denoted: after trial treatment. The treatment: LDRT plus nivolumab, ipilimumab, low-dose cyclophosphamide and aspirin (RACIN trial). First-strand cDNA relied on TRAV- and TRBV-specific primers spanning alpha and beta chains. Using a constant-region primer together with a V-primer adapter, TCRs were subjected to about 20 PCR cycles of amplification. MiXCR, run by TCRdb on the reads, gives a single entry per CDR3 protein. Among roughly 56,000 distinct CDR3 sequences, less than 30% were seen once, and the ten largest hold approximately 7.2%. Material: PBMCs, obtained after low-dose radiotherapy plus immunotherapy. These receptors were collected from a male donor with prostate cancer.

This clonotype was counted at least ten times. The genes are TRBV28 and TRBJ1-1; no reliable D call. CDR1 and CDR2 (germline): MDHEN, SYDVKM. V lost 1 base, J lost 10 bases, and 13 bases lay in between. The CDR3 sequence is 13 residues long. This CDR3 is CASSLSVRRGAFF. In DNA, the CDR3 is TGTGCCAGCAGTTTATCGGTGCGGCGGGGAGCTTTCTTT.

This clonotype was counted many times. The chain joins TRBV6-5 to TRBJ2-4, with 12 bases matching TRBD2. CDR1 and CDR2 (germline): MNHEY, SVGAGI. The CDR3 has 18 residues. The J segment lost 8 bases and the V segment lost 5 bases, leaving 16 bases of the junction unmatched. CDR3 protein: CASSDPLAGGRKGYIQYF. CDR3 in DNA: TGTGCCAGCAGTGATCCACTAGCGGGGGGACGGAAGGGGTACATTCAGTACTTC.

This clonotype was seen a handful of times. The J gene is TRBJ2-1, the V gene TRBV15, with TRBD2 matching over 7 bases. This CDR3 has 13 residues. Germline CDR1 and CDR2: LNHNV and YYDKDF (reference sequence). V trimming: 3 bases; J trimming: 5 bases; junction bases outside the gene matches: 1. The CDR3 spells CATSSLADNEQFF. In DNA, the CDR3 is TGTGCCACCAGCAGCCTAGCGGACAATGAGCAGTTCTTC. The full variable domain, in which reference TRBV15 and TRBJ2-1 provide the parts outside the CDR3, is DAMVIQNPRYQVTQFGKPVTLSCSQTLNHNVMYWYQQKSSQAPKLLFHYYDKDFNNEADTPDNFQSRRPNTSFCFLDIRSPGLGDTAMYLCATSSLADNEQFFGPGTRLTVL.

This clonotype was counted many times. The genes are TRBV14 and TRBJ2-2, with D unresolved. The ends were cut back, 4 bases at V and 5 bases at J, with 11 bases in the middle. In germline, CDR1 is SGHDN, CDR2 FVKESK. CDR3 size: 14 residues. CDR3 sequence reads: CASSLSSRTGELFF. The CDR3 coding sequence is TGTGCCAGCAGCCTGAGTTCGAGAACCGGGGAGCTGTTTTTT.

The CDR3 DNA sequence: TGCAGTGCTAGAGATCCGGCTGGGGCCAACGTCCTGACTTTC. Its protein is CSARDPAGANVLTF. The chain carries TRBV20-1 and TRBJ2-6; D gene unclear. Germline CDR1 and CDR2: DFQATT and SNEGSKA (reference sequence). Trimming stripped 0 bases from V and 2 bases from J, with 5 bases between. This CDR3 spans 14 amino acids.

There are a few counts of this clonotype. The gene calls are TRBV2 and TRBJ2-1; D uncertain. Trimming pared 2 bases from V and 7 bases from J, leaving 9 bases between. CDR1 and CDR2 from the germline V gene are SNHLY and FYNNEI. This CDR3 contains 13 residues. The CDR3 DNA sequence: TGTGCCAGCAGTGAATTTTTGCGGAATGAGCAGTTCTTC. Translating gives CASSEFLRNEQFF.

Ten or more counts support this clonotype. The chain has TRBV19 and TRBJ2-2; 9 nucleotides align to TRBD1. The CDR3 loop spans 18 amino acids. Germline loops: CDR1 LNHDA, CDR2 SQIVND (reference sequence). The trim removed 3 bases at V and 6 bases at J, leaving 14 bases unmatched. The CDR3 loop reads CASSIGRTGTGLSGELFF. Written as DNA, the CDR3 is TGTGCCAGTAGTATTGGGAGGACCGGGACAGGGTTGTCCGGGGAGCTGTTTTTT.

In this sample, this clonotype turned up many times. The genes are TRBV29-1 and TRBJ2-7; 11 bases map to TRBD2. The V segment lost 7 bases and the J segment 0 bases; nucleotides outside the gene matches: 8. CDR1 and CDR2 (germline): SQVTM, ANQGSEA. The CDR3 spans 15 residues. DNA of the CDR3: TGCAGCGGTACCTTGACTAGCGGGGCCTCCTACGAGCAGTACTTC. Its translation: CSGTLTSGASYEQYF.

Many counts were recorded for this clonotype. This sequence joins TRBV7-3 and TRBJ2-1, with TRBD1 matching 8 bases. This CDR3 has 16 residues. Germline assignment: CDR1 SGHTA and CDR2 FQGTGA. Trimming removed 6 bases from V and 0 bases from J; junction bases left unmatched: 7. CDR3 sequence reads: CASSPQGGRSYNEQFF. The DNA for the CDR3 is TGTGCCAGCAGTCCACAGGGGGGACGCTCCTACAATGAGCAGTTCTTC.

The sample holds many counts of this clonotype. The chain couples TRBV20-1 to TRBJ2-2; 7 bases align to TRBD1. The CDR3 has 15 residues. Germline CDR1 reads DFQATT; CDR2 reads SNEGSKA (reference sequence). The V and J ends lost 5 bases and 3 bases, in that order; junction bases with no gene match: 9. The DNA of the CDR3 is TGCAGTGCTGGAATTACAGGGGTCGACACCGGGGAGCTGTTTTTT. Its translation: CSAGITGVDTGELFF.

With respect to this clonotype: A far larger clone is just one base off, so this is likely a read error. The V and J genes are TRBV7-6 and TRBJ2-1, with 7 bases identical to TRBD2. The ends lost 6 bases at V and 12 bases at J; junction bases unmatched: 23. This CDR3 contains 17 residues. Germline-derived CDR1 and CDR2 are SGHVS and FNYEAQ. The CDR3 protein is CASRPARASGRNHLQFF. CDR3 DNA sequence: TGTGCCAGCAGACCCGCGAGGGCTAGCGGACGGAACCACCTGCAGTTCTTC.

V and J are TRBV7-6 and TRBJ2-7, with D unresolved. Germline values: CDR1 SGHVS, CDR2 FNYEAQ. This CDR3 comprises 17 residues. Trimming stripped 6 bases from V and 0 bases from J, with 21 bases between. The DNA of the CDR3 is TGTGCCAGCAGTCCCGTGAACGTTGGGTTAGACTCCTACGAGCAGTACTTC. It yields the protein CASSPVNVGLDSYEQYF.

This clonotype occurred many times. CDR3 residues: CASSRYQETQYF. The CDR3 DNA sequence: TGTGCCAGCAGCAGGTACCAAGAGACCCAGTACTTC. V is TRBV6-2 or TRBV6-3 and J is TRBJ2-5, with D unresolved. The ends were cut back, 6 bases at V and 0 bases at J, with 5 bases in the middle. CDR1 and CDR2 (germline): MNHEY, SVGEGT. There are 12 residues in the CDR3.

The chain employs TRBV6-6 and TRBJ2-7; D might be TRBD2 (5 bases). V lost 0 bases and J 3 bases, leaving 18 bases between the germline ends. The CDR3 runs 17 residues. Germline V gene sequence: CDR1 MNHNY, CDR2 SVGAGI (reference sequence). As DNA, the CDR3 is TGTGCCAGCAGTTACTCGAATATGGAGGAGCGCCTCTACGAGCAGTACTTC. It yields the protein CASSYSNMEERLYEQYF.

A few counts support this clonotype. This sequence joins TRBV5-6 and TRBJ1-2; tentative D call: TRBD1 (6 bases). The length of the CDR3 is 11 residues. Germline assignment: CDR1 SGHDT and CDR2 YYEEEE. Trimming removed 5 bases at V and 5 bases at J, with 7 bases between. CDR3 DNA: TGTGCCAGCAGTACAGGGTATGGCTACACCTTC. As protein: CASSTGYGYTF.

This clonotype has a count of ten or more. DNA of the CDR3: TGCGCCAGCAGCTTGGAGGGAGGTCGTGAAAAACTGTTTTTT. It is translated as CASSLEGGREKLFF. The chain is built from TRBV5-1 and TRBJ1-4; D is ambiguous. The V gene's germline CDR1 is SGHRS and CDR2 YFSETQ. The CDR3 covers 14 residues. Trimming removed 0 bases from V and 7 bases from J, with 10 bases in between.

This clonotype occurred many times. The V gene is TRBV19, the J gene TRBJ1-2, with D possibly being TRBD1 (5 bases). The CDR3 contains 12 residues. V lost 9 bases and J 2 bases, leaving 10 bases between the germline ends. Germline CDR1 reads LNHDA; CDR2 reads SQIVND (reference sequence). CDR3 amino acids: CASHTGNYGYTF. Written as DNA, the CDR3 is TGTGCCAGCCACACAGGCAACTATGGCTACACCTTC.

The V call is TRBV24-1, the J call TRBJ1-5, with no clear D. CDR1 and CDR2 from the germline V gene are KGHDR and SFDVKD. V shed 9 bases and J shed 11 bases, with 7 bases lying between them. This CDR3 contains 9 residues. The CDR3 protein is CATSLSQHF. In DNA form, the CDR3 reads TGTGCCACCTCCCTTTCCCAGCATTTT.

In its sample, this clonotype was seen many times. This chain links TRBV20-1 with TRBJ2-7; 7 bases match TRBD2. The germline V gene has CDR1 DFQATT and CDR2 SNEGSKA (reference sequence). The V gene end was trimmed by 6 bases and the J gene end by 2 bases; junction bases not matched to a gene: 13. The CDR3 spans 15 residues. CDR3 in DNA: TGCAGTGCAGATGGCGGGGGACGCTATACCTACGAGCAGTACTTC. This codes for CSADGGGRYTYEQYF.

There are many counts of this clonotype. The chain uses TRBV6-2 or TRBV6-3 and TRBJ2-7; 7 nucleotides match TRBD2. The germline CDR1 and CDR2 sequences are MNHEY and SVGEGT. V lost 4 bases, J lost 6 bases, and 3 bases stayed unmatched. This CDR3 is 12 amino acids long. The CDR3 DNA is TGTGCCAGCAGTTTAACGGGGGGCGAGCAGTACTTC. Translated, it gives CASSLTGGEQYF.

In its sample, this clonotype was seen a few times. The CDR3, as DNA: TGTGCCAGCAGCCTACAGACAGGGTTCACTGAAGCTTTCTTT. It is translated as CASSLQTGFTEAFF. V and J are TRBV7-2 and TRBJ1-1; the match to TRBD1 covers 7 bases. Germline CDR1 reads SGHTA; CDR2 reads FQGNSA. CDR3 length: 14 amino acids. With 5 bases clipped from V and 4 bases from J, the junction kept 7 bases outside the gene matches. Supplemented by reference TRBV7-2 and TRBJ1-1, the full variable domain reads GAGVSQSPSNKVTEKGKDVELRCDPISGHTALYWYRQSLGQGLEFLIYFQGNSAPDKSGLPSDRFSAERTGGSVSTLTIQRTQQEDSAVYLCASSLQTGFTEAFFGQGTRLTVV.

This clonotype was recorded at least ten times. This rearrangement joins TRBV20-1 to TRBJ2-5, with 8 bases fitting TRBD1. V lost 3 bases and J lost 4; bases outside the gene matches: 13. Germline values: CDR1 DFQATT, CDR2 SNEGSKA (reference sequence). This CDR3 has 16 residues. CDR3: CSARPLLLTGGETQYF. The DNA for the CDR3 is TGCAGTGCTAGGCCCCTACTCCTTACAGGGGGAGAGACCCAGTACTTC.

This clonotype was picked up one time. The rearrangement uses TRBV18 and TRBJ2-3; 7 bases line up with TRBD1. CDR3 length equals 16 residues. V lost 3 bases, J lost 3 bases, and 9 bases stayed unmatched. Per the germline V gene, CDR1 is KGHSH and CDR2 is LQKENI. The DNA for the CDR3 is TGTGCCAGCTCACCTCCACGACAGACAGGGACAGATACGCAGTATTTT. Its protein is CASSPPRQTGTDTQYF. The variable domain in full, with the rest retrieved from reference TRBV18 and TRBJ2-3, is NAGVMQNPRHLVRRRGQEARLRCSPMKGHSHVYWYRQLPEEGLKFMVYLQKENIIDESGMPKERFSAEFPKEGPSILRIQQVVRGDSAAYFCASSPPRQTGTDTQYFGPGTRLTVL.

In this sample, this clonotype turned up many times. The rearrangement joins TRBV6-1 to TRBJ1-6; the D is unclear. The V end lost 5 bases, the J end lost 7 bases, and 15 bases lay between the germline ends. The CDR3 runs 15 residues. The germline CDR1 and CDR2 sequences are MNHNS and SASEGT. The CDR3 nucleotides read TGTGCCAGCAGTCAATACGATCTGAACAATTCACCCCTCCACTTT. Residues: CASSQYDLNNSPLHF.

This rearrangement joins TRBV7-2 to TRBJ2-7, with unresolved D. Germline V CDR1 and CDR2: SGHTA, FQGNSA. Trimming pared 1 base from V and 3 bases from J, leaving 13 bases between. This CDR3 comprises 15 residues. The CDR3 DNA sequence: TGTGCCAGCAGCTTAGTGGGTAACTCCAACTACGAGCAGTACTTC. Protein sequence: CASSLVGNSNYEQYF.

This clonotype appeared many times. This rearrangement joins TRBV15 to TRBJ2-5, with D uncertain. From germline, CDR1 is LNHNV and CDR2 YYDKDF (reference sequence). The CDR3 runs 16 residues. V was trimmed by 1 base and J by 2 bases, leaving 14 bases between them. Written as DNA, the CDR3 is TGTGCCACCAGCAGAGGCGGCGGCCAGAATCAAGAGACCCAGTACTTC. Its translation is CATSRGGGQNQETQYF. Looking up the rest from reference TRBV15 and TRBJ2-5 gives the full variable domain: DAMVIQNPRYQVTQFGKPVTLSCSQTLNHNVMYWYQQKSSQAPKLLFHYYDKDFNNEADTPDNFQSRRPNTSFCFLDIRSPGLGDTAMYLCATSRGGGQNQETQYFGPGTRLLVL.

This clonotype was counted at least ten times. The chain carries TRBV2 and TRBJ2-5; the D gene is possibly TRBD1 (5 bases). CDR3 length: 16 residues. V was trimmed by 6 bases and J by 1 base, leaving 18 bases between them. CDR1 is SNHLY, CDR2 FYNNEI, per germline. The CDR3 DNA reads TGTGCCAGCAGCCCTTTGGAAGGGGTTCGCCAAGAGACCCAGTACTTC. The encoded protein is CASSPLEGVRQETQYF.

The gene calls are TRBV12-3 or TRBV12-4 and TRBJ2-3, with 7 bases lining up with TRBD1. V gave up 7 bases and J gave up 0 bases; unmatched junction bases: 7. The CDR3 consists of 15 residues. CDR3 region: CASTPGGISTDTQYF. In DNA, the CDR3 is TGTGCCAGCACCCCAGGGGGAATTAGCACAGATACGCAGTATTTT.